Listed here are 13 T cell receptor beta chains from one sample, sequenced in a study of T cell responses to AZD1222 COVID-19 vaccine. Profiled with immunoSEQ multiplex PCR; TCRdb holds only in-frame clones, not every one. The sample includes some 100,000 clones, around 93% seen only once; the top ten take roughly 6.9%. This material consisted of peripheral blood, taken on day 0 of AZD1222 vaccination. The origin of the receptors is an adult in good health.

This clone turned up a few times. V is TRBV5-8 and J is TRBJ1-5; D perhaps matches TRBD1 (6 bases). The CDR3 consists of 15 residues. The V gene's germline CDR1 is SGHTS and CDR2 YDEGEE. The ends were cut back, 5 bases at V and 0 bases at J, with 12 bases in the middle. As DNA, the CDR3 is TGTGCCAGCAGGCCGGGGACATTTAGCAATCAGCCCCAGCATTTT. This gives the protein CASRPGTFSNQPQHF.

The V call is TRBV6-2 or TRBV6-3, the J call TRBJ2-2; tentative D call: TRBD2 (6 bases). V lost 5 bases and J 0 bases, leaving 13 bases between the germline ends. CDR1 and CDR2 (germline): MNHEY, SVGEGT. The CDR3 is made up of 16 amino acids. The CDR3: CASSLSGGSNTGELFF. The CDR3 coding sequence is TGTGCCAGCAGTCTGTCCGGGGGATCGAACACCGGGGAGCTGTTTTTT.

This clone came up once. The chain combines TRBV7-2 with TRBJ2-5; TRBD2 matches at 8 bases. This CDR3 spans 14 amino acids. After removal of 1 base from V and 5 bases from J, the junction contained 3 bases not matched to a gene. Germline V CDR1 and CDR2: SGHTA, FQGNSA. The CDR3 bases are TGTGCCAGCAGCTTAGAATCTAGCGGGGAGACCCAGTACTTC. This encodes CASSLESSGETQYF.

The CDR3 DNA reads TGTGCCAGCAGTTACGCCTCACGGGCTTTCTTT. Protein sequence: CASSYASRAFF. The chain links TRBV6-5 to TRBJ1-1; D is uncertain. Germline V gene sequence: CDR1 MNHEY, CDR2 SVGAGI. V dropped 2 bases and J dropped 11 bases, with 9 bases sitting between them. CDR3 length: 11 residues.

The chain employs TRBV7-2 and TRBJ1-2; 7 nucleotides line up with TRBD1. The CDR3 runs 13 residues. CDR1 is SGHTA, CDR2 FQGNSA, per germline. V lost 4 bases to trimming and J lost 8 bases; unmatched junction nucleotides: 7. The CDR3: CASSSGTVRGYTF. The CDR3 DNA sequence: TGTGCCAGCAGCTCAGGGACAGTGCGGGGCTACACCTTC.

The chain joins TRBV5-1 to TRBJ1-2; TRBD1 is a possible D gene (5 bases). The CDR3 contains 14 residues. V was pared by 0 bases and J by 0 bases, with 6 bases between. Germline V lookup: CDR1 SGHRS, CDR2 YFSETQ. CDR3 nucleotides: TGCGCCAGCAGCTTGGCACAGGCTAACTATGGCTACACCTTC. Translated: CASSLAQANYGYTF.

CDR3 DNA: TGTGCCAGCAGCCCCGCGGGCAGCACCTCTGGAAACACCATATATTTT. This translates into CASSPAGSTSGNTIYF. The J gene is TRBJ1-3, the V gene TRBV6-2 or TRBV6-3, with D uncertain. The CDR3 consists of 16 residues. V gave up 6 bases and J gave up 0 bases, with 15 bases separating them. Germline CDR1 reads MNHEY; CDR2 reads SVGEGT.

The chain couples TRBV5-1 to TRBJ1-3; D gene uncertain. Trimming cost V 0 bases and J 0 bases, with 13 bases left between them. The V gene's germline CDR1 is SGHRS and CDR2 YFSETQ. The CDR3 spans 17 residues. As DNA, the CDR3 is TGCGCCAGCAGCTTGGGACACCATTCGAGCTCTGGAAACACCATATATTTT. Translation gives CASSLGHHSSSGNTIYF.

The chain employs TRBV25-1 and TRBJ2-3; a weak D match, TRBD2 (5 bases). CDR3 length equals 13 residues. Trimming shortened V by 4 bases and J by 2 bases, and 7 bases separated the two germline ends. The germline V gene encodes CDR1 MGHDK and CDR2 SYGVNS. The CDR3 is CASSADFTDTQYF. The CDR3 DNA reads TGTGCCAGCAGTGCGGACTTCACAGATACGCAGTATTTT.

V usage is TRBV29-1 and J usage is TRBJ2-3, with 13 positions matching TRBD2. Germline CDR1 is SQVTM and CDR2 is ANQGSEA. The CDR3 spans 17 residues. The ends lost 6 bases at V and 1 base at J; junction bases unmatched: 10. CDR3 sequence reads: CSVPGLAGPPGTDTQYF. For the CDR3, the DNA is TGCAGCGTCCCGGGACTAGCGGGGCCTCCTGGCACAGATACGCAGTATTTT.

This clone was seen more than once but under ten times. V usage is TRBV7-2 and J usage is TRBJ1-1; D is unresolved. With 3 bases removed from V and 3 bases from J, the gap between germline ends came to 14 bases. The CDR3 totals 15 residues. CDR1 SGHTA and CDR2 FQGNSA come from the germline V gene. The CDR3 spells CASSFFGSRDTEAFF. The CDR3 DNA reads TGTGCCAGCAGCTTTTTTGGAAGTCGGGACACTGAAGCTTTCTTT. Full variable domain (missing parts from reference TRBV7-2 and TRBJ1-1): GAGVSQSPSNKVTEKGKDVELRCDPISGHTALYWYRQSLGQGLEFLIYFQGNSAPDKSGLPSDRFSAERTGGSVSTLTIQRTQQEDSAVYLCASSFFGSRDTEAFFGQGTRLTVV.

The chain couples TRBV7-2 to TRBJ1-1; 7 nucleotides agree with TRBD1. The V gene's germline CDR1 is SGHTA and CDR2 FQGNSA. Losses at the gene ends were 4 bases for V and 5 bases for J; bases not matched to a gene: 7. The CDR3 is 14 residues long. The CDR3 spells CASSYNRGATEAFF. CDR3 in DNA: TGTGCCAGCAGCTACAACAGGGGAGCTACTGAAGCTTTCTTT.

This clone is termed medium-sized. V is TRBV4-1 and J is TRBJ2-5; TRBD2 aligns across 14 bases. CDR1 MGHRA and CDR2 YSYEKL come from the germline V gene. This CDR3 region has 16 residues. Unmatched junction bases numbered 8, after V lost 5 bases and J lost 6 bases. CDR3 protein: CASSKGTSGGVKTQYF. CDR3 nucleotide sequence: TGCGCCAGCAGCAAAGGGACTAGCGGGGGTGTTAAGACCCAGTACTTC.